This TCR beta chain was sequenced during a study of blood T cell repertoires in COVID-19. About the research overall: From the United States, Italy and Spain came samples of acute and convalescent COVID-19. The analysed material was cDNA or gDNA that came from T cells, B-cell-depleted T cells, or PBMCs.

The authors' processing: From reference gene primer amplification, estimates of nucleated cell counts were derived. Assay used: immunoSEQ multiplex PCR; TCRdb lists only in-frame clones, some missing. The D gene and trimming were derived from the DNA, and the V and J assignments and clone size from that table. The table records about 21,000 clones, roughly 85% of them present only once. Germline lookup yields CDR1 SGHNT and CDR2 YENEEA. This CDR3 has 15 amino acids. The junction had 4 bases not matched to a gene; V was cut back by 3 bases and J by 2 bases. Source material: peripheral blood. The chain recombines TRBV11-3 with TRBJ2-5; 9 bases agree with TRBD1. The source of this sequence is a human donor with active COVID-19. The donor label of this sample is uncertain. In nucleotides, the CDR3 is TGTGCCAGCAGCTTGAATGGACAGGGGCAAGAGACCCAGTACTTC. Residues: CASSLNGQGQETQYF.